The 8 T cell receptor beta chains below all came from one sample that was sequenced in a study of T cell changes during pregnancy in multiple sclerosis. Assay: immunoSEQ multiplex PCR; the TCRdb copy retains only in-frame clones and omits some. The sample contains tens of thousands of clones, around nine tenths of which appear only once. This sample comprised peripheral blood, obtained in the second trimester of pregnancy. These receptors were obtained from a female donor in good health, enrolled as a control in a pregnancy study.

The CDR3 loop reads CASSQAAAGGSGANVLTF. Here the CDR3 DNA reads TGCGCCAGCAGCCAAGCAGCAGCGGGGGGCTCTGGGGCCAACGTCCTGACTTTC. The chain couples TRBV4-3 to TRBJ2-6, with TRBD2 matching over 9 bases. V gave up 1 base and J gave up 0 bases; unmatched junction bases: 4. The CDR3 length is 18 residues. Germline V gene lookup returns CDR1 LGHNA and CDR2 YSLEER.

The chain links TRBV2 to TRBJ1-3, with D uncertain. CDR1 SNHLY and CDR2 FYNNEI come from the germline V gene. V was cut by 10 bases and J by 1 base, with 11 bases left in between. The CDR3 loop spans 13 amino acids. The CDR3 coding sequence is TGTGCCACCACGGCGGAATCTGGAAACACCATATATTTT. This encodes CATTAESGNTIYF.

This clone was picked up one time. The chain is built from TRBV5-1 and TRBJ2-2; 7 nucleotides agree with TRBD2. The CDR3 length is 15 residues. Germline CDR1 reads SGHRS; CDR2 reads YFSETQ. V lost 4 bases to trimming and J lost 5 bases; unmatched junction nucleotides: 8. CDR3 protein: CASSPQTSPTGELFF. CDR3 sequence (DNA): TGCGCCAGCAGCCCCCAGACTAGCCCAACCGGGGAGCTGTTTTTT.

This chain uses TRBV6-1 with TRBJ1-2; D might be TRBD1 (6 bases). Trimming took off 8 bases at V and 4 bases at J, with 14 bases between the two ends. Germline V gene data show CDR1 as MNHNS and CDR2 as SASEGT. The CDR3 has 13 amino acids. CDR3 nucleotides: TGTGCCAGCCTCCGGACAGACGCCTATGGCTACACCTTC. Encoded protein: CASLRTDAYGYTF.

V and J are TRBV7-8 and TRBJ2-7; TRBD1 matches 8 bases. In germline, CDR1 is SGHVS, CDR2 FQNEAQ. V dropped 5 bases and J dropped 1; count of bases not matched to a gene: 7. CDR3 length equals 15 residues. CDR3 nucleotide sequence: TGTGCCAGCAGCAGAAACGGACAGGGATCCTACGAGCAGTACTTC. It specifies CASSRNGQGSYEQYF.

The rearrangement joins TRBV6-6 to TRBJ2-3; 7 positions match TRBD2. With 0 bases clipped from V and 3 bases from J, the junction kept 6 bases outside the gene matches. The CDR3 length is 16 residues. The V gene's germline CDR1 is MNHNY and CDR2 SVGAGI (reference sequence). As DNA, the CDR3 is TGTGCCAGCAGTTACTCGCGGGAGTTGTGGACAGATACGCAGTATTTT. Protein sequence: CASSYSRELWTDTQYF.

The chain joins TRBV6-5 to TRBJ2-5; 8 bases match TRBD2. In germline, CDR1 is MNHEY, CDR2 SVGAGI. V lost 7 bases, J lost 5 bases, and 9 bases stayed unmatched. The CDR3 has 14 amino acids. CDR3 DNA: TGTGCCAGCACCCAAGGGCGCGGGAGGGAGACCCAGTACTTC. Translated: CASTQGRGRETQYF.

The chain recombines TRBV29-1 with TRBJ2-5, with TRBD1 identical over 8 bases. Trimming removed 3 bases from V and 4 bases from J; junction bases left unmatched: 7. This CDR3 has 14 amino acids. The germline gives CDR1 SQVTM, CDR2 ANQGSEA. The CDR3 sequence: CSVEGGRGRETQYF. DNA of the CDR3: TGCAGCGTTGAGGGGGGCAGGGGGCGAGAGACCCAGTACTTC.